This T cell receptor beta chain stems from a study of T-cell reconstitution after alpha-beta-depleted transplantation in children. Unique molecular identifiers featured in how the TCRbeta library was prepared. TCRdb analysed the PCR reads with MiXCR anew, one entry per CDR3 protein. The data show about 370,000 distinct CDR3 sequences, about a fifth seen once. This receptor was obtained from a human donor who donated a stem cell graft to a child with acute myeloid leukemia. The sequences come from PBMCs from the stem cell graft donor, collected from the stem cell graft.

CDR3 DNA sequence: TGTGCCAGCAGCGCCTCGGGACACGCCACAGATACGCAGTATTTT. It codes for CASSASGHATDTQYF. The chain joins TRBV14 to TRBJ2-3; a weak D match, TRBD1 (6 bases). Trimming left V 5 bases short and J 2 bases short, with 14 bases between. Germline CDR1 reads SGHDN; CDR2 reads FVKESK. The CDR3 loop spans 15 amino acids.